This T cell receptor beta chain was profiled in a study of radiation and T cells in renal cell carcinoma. Overall study: Nephrectomy followed 15 Gy stereotactic body radiation by 4 weeks.

The assay was immunoSEQ multiplex PCR, and TCRdb's table has in-frame clones only and misses some. This table has some 150,000 clones, roughly 86% appearing once. Time point of the sample: blood 2 weeks post-SBRT. Treatment here: 15 Gy SBRT to primary tumor, nephrectomy 4 weeks later. CDR3 size: 13 residues. The V end lost 7 bases, the J end lost 3 bases, and 14 bases lay between the germline ends. The germline CDR1 and CDR2 sequences are SGHRS and YFSETQ. The sample in question was blood, obtained from a patient whose treatment included radiotherapy and nephrectomy. The V gene is TRBV5-1, the J gene TRBJ2-7; D possibly corresponds to TRBD2 (5 bases). The origin of this receptor is a woman aged 50 to 60 with renal cell carcinoma. This chain's CDR3 is CASSSQLFYEQYF. For the CDR3, the DNA is TGCGCCAGCTCTAGCCAGCTGTTCTACGAGCAGTACTTC.